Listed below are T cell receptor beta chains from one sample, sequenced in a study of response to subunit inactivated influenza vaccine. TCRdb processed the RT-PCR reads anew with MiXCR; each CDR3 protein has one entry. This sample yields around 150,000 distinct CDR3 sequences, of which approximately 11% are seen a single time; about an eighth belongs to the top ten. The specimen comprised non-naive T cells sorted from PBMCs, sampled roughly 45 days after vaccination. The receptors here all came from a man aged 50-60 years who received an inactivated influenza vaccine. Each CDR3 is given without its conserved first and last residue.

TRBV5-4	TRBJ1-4	ASSKPNEGLF
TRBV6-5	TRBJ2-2	ASSYSSRKGAGELF
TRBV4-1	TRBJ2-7	ASSQDPTSGVQY
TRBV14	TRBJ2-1	ARSFTGTSVF
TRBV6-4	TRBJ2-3	ASSARPDMDTQY
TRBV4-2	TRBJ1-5	ASSQVLPTSSNQPQH
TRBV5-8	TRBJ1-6	ASRSTENSPLH
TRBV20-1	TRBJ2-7	SARAGTGVGEQY
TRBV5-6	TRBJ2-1	ASSLAKSQGATGEQF
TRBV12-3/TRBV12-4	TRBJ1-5	ASSGQGRQPQH
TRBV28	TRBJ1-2	ASSDHYGYT
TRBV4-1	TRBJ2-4	ASSQEILRGTGGGTKNIQY
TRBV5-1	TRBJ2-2	ASSFGTGGGTGELF
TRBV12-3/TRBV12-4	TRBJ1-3	ASSFFGNTIY
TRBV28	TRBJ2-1	ASSLDEQF
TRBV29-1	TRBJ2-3	SVPGRLTDTQY
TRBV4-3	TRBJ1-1	ASSQDLQGRTEAF
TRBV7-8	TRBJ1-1	ASSFSGSEAF
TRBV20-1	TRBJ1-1	SARDLQGSGTEAF
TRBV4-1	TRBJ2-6	ASSPEGYGANVLT
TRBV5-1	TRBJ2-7	ASSTGTGGDEQY
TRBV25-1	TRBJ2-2	ASSESSGAVGELF
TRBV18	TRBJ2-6	ASSPRQAGANVLT
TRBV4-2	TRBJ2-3	ASSQDRTGQNTDTQY
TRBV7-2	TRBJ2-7	ASSQQREGSEQY
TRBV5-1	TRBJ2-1	ASSRREDEQF
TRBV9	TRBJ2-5	ASSASGGTQY
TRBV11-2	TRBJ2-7	ASSLKNFGPYEQY
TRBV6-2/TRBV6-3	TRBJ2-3	ASDTGIGTDTQY
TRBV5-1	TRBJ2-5	ASSTIGQAEGVSQY
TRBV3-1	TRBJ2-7	ASSPSGTGKNEQY
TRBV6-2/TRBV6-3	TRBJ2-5	AGRGQTRETQY
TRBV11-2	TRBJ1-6	ASRLLRTGSPLH
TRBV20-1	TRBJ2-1	SARAGRGRIALYNEQF
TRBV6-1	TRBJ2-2	ASSEYSGVYTGELF
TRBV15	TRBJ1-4	ATSRDRGTGVREKLF
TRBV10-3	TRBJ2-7	ATAGQGTPYEQY
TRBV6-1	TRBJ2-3	ASSELAGSSFTDTQY
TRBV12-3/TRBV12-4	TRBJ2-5	ASSFQGLQETQY
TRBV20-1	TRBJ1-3	SANRDRGQDTIY
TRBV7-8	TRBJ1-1	ASSLAPTGLPGEAF